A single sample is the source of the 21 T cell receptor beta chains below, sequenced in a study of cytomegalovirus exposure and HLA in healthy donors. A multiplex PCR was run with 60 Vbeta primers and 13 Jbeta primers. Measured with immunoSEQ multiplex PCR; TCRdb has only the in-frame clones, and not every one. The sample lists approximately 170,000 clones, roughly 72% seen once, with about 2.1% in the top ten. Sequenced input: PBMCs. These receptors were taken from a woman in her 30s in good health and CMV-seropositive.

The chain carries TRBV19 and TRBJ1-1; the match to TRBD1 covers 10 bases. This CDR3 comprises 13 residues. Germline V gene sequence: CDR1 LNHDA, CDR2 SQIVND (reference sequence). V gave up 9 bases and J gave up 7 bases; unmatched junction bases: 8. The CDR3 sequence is CASKDRGPIEAFF. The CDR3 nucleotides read TGTGCCAGCAAAGACAGGGGGCCCATTGAAGCTTTCTTT.

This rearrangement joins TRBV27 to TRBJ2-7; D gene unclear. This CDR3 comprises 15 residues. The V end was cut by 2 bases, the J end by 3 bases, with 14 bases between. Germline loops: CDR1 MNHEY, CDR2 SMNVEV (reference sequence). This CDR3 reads CASSLTPPDFYEQYF. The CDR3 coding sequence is TGTGCCAGCAGTTTAACCCCGCCAGACTTCTACGAGCAGTACTTC.

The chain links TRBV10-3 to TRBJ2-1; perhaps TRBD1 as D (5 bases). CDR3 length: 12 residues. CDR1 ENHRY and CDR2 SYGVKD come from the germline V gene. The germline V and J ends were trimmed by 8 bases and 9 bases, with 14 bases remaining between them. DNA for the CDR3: TGTGCCATCCAGGGATTGGACGGTGAGCAGTTCTTC. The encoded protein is CAIQGLDGEQFF.

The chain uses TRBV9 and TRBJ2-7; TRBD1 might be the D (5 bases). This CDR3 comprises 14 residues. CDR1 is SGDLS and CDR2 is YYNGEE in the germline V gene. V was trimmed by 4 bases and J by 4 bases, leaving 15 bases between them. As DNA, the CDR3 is TGTGCCAGCAGCCTCGGGCAGGGTATGTACGAGCAGTACTTC. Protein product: CASSLGQGMYEQYF.

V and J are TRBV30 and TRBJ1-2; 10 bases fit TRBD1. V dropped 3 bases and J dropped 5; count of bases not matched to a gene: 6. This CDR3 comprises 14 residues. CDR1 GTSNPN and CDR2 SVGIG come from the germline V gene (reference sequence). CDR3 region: CAWRPVDRGYGYTF. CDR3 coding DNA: TGTGCCTGGAGGCCCGTGGACAGGGGGTATGGCTACACCTTC.

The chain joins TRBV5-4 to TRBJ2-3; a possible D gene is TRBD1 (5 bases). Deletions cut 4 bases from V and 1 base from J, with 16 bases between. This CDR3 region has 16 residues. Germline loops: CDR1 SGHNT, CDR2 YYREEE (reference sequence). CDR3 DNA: TGTGCCAGCAGCCTGGGATTCGGCAGGGGCACAGATACGCAGTATTTT. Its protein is CASSLGFGRGTDTQYF.

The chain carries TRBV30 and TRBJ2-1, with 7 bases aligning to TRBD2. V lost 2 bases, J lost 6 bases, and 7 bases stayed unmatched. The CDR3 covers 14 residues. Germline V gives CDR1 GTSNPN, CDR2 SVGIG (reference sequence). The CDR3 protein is CAWSRGRASNEQFF. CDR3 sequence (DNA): TGTGCCTGGAGTAGAGGGAGGGCCTCCAATGAGCAGTTCTTC.

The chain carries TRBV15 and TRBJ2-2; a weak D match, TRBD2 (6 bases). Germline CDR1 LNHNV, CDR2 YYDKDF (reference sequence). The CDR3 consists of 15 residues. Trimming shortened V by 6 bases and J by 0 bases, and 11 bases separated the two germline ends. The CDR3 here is CATSNRDSNTGELFF. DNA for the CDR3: TGTGCCACCAGTAACCGGGACTCGAACACCGGGGAGCTGTTTTTT.

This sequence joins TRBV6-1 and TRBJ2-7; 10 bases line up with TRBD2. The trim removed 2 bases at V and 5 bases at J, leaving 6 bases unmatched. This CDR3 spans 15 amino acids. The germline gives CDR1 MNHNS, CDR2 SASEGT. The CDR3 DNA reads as TGTGCCAGCAGTGAACCGGGACTAGCGACCCACGAGCAGTACTTC. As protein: CASSEPGLATHEQYF.

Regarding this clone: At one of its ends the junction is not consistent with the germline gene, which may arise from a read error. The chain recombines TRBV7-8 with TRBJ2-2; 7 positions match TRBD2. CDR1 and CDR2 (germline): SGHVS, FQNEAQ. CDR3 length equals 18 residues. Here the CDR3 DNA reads TGTGCCAGCAGCTCCCCCCGGGGGAGGGGAAAGAACTCCGGGGAGCTGTTTTTT. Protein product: CASSSPRGRGKNSGELFF.

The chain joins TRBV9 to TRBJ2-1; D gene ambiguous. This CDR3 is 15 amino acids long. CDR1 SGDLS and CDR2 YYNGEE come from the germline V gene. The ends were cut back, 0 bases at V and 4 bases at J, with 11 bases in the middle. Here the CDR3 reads CASSVDTAAYNEQFF. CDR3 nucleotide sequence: TGTGCCAGCAGCGTAGATACGGCGGCGTACAATGAGCAGTTCTTC. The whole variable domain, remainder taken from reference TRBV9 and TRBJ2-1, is DSGVTQTPKHLITATGQRVTLRCSPRSGDLSVYWYQQSLDQGLQFLIQYYNGEERAKGNILERFSAQQFPDLHSELNLSSLELGDSALYFCASSVDTAAYNEQFFGPGTRLTVL.

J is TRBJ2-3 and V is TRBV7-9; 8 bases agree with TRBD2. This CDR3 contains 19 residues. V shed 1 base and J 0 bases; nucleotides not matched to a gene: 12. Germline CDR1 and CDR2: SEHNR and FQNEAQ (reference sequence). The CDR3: CASSLGFTSGPPSTDTQYF. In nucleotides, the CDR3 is TGTGCCAGCAGCTTAGGTTTCACTAGCGGTCCCCCTAGCACAGATACGCAGTATTTT.

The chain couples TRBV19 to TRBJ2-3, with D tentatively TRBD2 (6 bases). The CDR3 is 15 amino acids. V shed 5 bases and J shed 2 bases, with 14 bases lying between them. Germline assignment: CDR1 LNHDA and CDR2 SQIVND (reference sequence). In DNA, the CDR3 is TGTGCCAGTAGTTTCCGGGGCGGGACCACAGATACGCAGTATTTT. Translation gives CASSFRGGTTDTQYF.

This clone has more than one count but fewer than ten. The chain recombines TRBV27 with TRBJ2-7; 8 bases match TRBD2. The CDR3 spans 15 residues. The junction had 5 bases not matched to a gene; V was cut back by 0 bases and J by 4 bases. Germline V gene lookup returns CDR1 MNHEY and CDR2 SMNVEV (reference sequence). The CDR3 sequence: CASSLSPGLEYEQYF. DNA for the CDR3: TGTGCCAGCAGTTTATCCCCGGGACTAGAATACGAGCAGTACTTC.

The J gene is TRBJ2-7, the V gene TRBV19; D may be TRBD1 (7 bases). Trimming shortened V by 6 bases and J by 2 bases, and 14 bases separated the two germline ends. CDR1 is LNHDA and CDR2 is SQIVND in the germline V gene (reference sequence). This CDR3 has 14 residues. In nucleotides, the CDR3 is TGTGCCAGTAGACCCGCAGGGGGGACCTACGAGCAGTACTTC. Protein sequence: CASRPAGGTYEQYF.

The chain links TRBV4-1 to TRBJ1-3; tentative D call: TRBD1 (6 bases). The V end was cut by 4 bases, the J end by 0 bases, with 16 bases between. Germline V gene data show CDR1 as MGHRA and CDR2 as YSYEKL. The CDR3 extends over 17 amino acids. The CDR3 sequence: CASSRGEGESSGNTIYF. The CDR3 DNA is TGCGCCAGCAGCCGGGGGGAGGGGGAGAGCTCTGGAAACACCATATATTTT.

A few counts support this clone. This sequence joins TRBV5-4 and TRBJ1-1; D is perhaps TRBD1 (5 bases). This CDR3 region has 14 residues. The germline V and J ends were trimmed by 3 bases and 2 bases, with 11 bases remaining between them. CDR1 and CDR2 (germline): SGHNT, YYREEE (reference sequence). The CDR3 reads CASSYRQPNTEAFF. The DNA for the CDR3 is TGTGCCAGCAGCTATAGACAGCCCAACACTGAAGCTTTCTTT.

The CDR3 coding sequence is TGCGCCAGCAGCCAAGAGACAGGTTCCTACAATGAGCAGTTCTTC. Protein sequence: CASSQETGSYNEQFF. The chain links TRBV4-3 to TRBJ2-1, with D possibly TRBD1 on 6 matching bases. Trimming pared 0 bases from V and 1 base from J, leaving 7 bases between. This CDR3 region has 15 residues. Germline CDR1 reads LGHNA; CDR2 reads YSLEER.

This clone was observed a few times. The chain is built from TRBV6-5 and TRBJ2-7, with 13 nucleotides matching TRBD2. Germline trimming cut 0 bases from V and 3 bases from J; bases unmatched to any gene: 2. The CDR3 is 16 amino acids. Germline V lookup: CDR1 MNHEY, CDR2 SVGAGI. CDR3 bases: TGTGCCAGCAGTTACTCAAGGACTAGCGGGGGCTACGAGCAGTACTTC. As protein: CASSYSRTSGGYEQYF.

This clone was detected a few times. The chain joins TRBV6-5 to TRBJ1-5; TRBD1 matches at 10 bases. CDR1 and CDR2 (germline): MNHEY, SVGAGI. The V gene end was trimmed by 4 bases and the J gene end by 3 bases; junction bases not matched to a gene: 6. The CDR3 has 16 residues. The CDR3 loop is CASSSRQGAHNQPQHF. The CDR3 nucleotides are TGTGCCAGCAGTTCGAGACAGGGGGCGCACAATCAGCCCCAGCATTTT.

CDR3 nucleotide sequence: TGTGCCAGCAGACGGGGACAGGGGGCTAACTATGGCTACACCTTC. Translation gives CASRRGQGANYGYTF. The chain is built from TRBV28 and TRBJ1-2, with 11 bases aligning to TRBD1. The CDR3 runs to 15 residues. Trimming removed 6 bases from V and 0 bases from J; junction bases left unmatched: 3. Germline V gene lookup returns CDR1 MDHEN and CDR2 SYDVKM.